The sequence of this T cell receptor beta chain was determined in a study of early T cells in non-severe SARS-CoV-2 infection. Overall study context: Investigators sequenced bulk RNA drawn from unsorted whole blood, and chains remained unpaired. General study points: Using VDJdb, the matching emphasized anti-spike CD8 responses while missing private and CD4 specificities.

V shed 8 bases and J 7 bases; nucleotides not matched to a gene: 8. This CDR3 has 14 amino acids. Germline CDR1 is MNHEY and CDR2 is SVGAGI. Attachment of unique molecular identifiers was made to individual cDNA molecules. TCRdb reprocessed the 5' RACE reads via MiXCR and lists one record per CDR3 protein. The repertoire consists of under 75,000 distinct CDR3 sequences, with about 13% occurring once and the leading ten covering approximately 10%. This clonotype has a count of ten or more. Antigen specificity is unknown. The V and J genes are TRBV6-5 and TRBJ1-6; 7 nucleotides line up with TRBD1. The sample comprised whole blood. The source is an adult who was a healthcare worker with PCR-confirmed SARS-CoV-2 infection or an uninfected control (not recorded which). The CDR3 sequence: CASQGGGGNSPLHF. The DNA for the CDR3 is TGTGCCAGCCAGGGGGGAGGTGGCAATTCACCCCTCCACTTT.